Detailed here is one T cell receptor (beta chain). The data originate from a study of blood T cell repertoires in COVID-19. At the level of the study: The origin of the acute and convalescent COVID-19 samples was the United States, Italy and Spain. T cells, B-cell-depleted T cells, or PBMCs supplied cDNA or gDNA.

Original processing notes: Reference gene primers were amplified, and this amplification served to estimate nucleated cell counts. The assay was immunoSEQ multiplex PCR, and TCRdb's table has in-frame clones only and misses some. V, J and clone size were drawn from that table, and D and trimming were deduced from the DNA. This sample has 70,000 to 85,000 clones, with about 86% found just once. Sequences were obtained from peripheral blood. This receptor was obtained from a woman older than 75 in a cohort sampled during active or convalescent COVID-19.

This chain's CDR3 is CASSFGTSGRGADTQYF. The CDR3 DNA is TGCGCCAGCAGCTTTGGGACTAGCGGGAGGGGAGCAGATACGCAGTATTTT. V gene TRBV5-1 combines with J gene TRBJ2-3; 16 positions match TRBD2. CDR3 size: 17 residues. Per the germline V gene, CDR1 is SGHRS and CDR2 is YFSETQ. Germline trimming cut 2 bases from V and 4 bases from J; bases unmatched to any gene: 4.